This T cell receptor beta chain was identified in a study of T cell responses to AZD1222 COVID-19 vaccine. Method: immunoSEQ multiplex PCR; TCRdb's copy keeps in-frame clones and lacks some. The data contain 180,000 or so clones, 92% of them singletons. Study-wide results and limits: No repertoire was sampled before or during the peak T cell response, only after it. Donors skewed white British and female; clonal diversity was possibly underestimated. Across spike, vaccine-associated CD4 TCRs were found, dominant at 160-218 and 743-854. Targets within unmutated variant regions were reportedly found for nearly half of spike-specific TCRs.

About this clone: Its antigen is not known.

V was shortened by 8 bases and J by 3 bases, with 14 bases between the two germline ends. The CDR3 has 13 amino acids. Germline CDR1 and CDR2: SNHLY and FYNNEI. Here the sequenced sample was peripheral blood, taken 28 days after the second AZD1222 dose. The chain links TRBV2 to TRBJ2-7, with TRBD1 as a possible D gene (5 bases). This TCR was recovered from an adult who received the AZD1222 COVID-19 vaccine. Here the CDR3 reads CASDRAGNYEQYF. The CDR3 region has the DNA TGTGCCAGCGATAGGGCAGGGAACTACGAGCAGTACTTC.